This T cell receptor (beta chain) derives from a study of blood T cell repertoires in COVID-19. Repertoires were generated with immunoSEQ multiplex PCR, while TCRdb's copy carries only in-frame clones and drops some. This sample carries approximately 290,000 clones, about 93% of them seen once, and the ten largest clones take roughly 1.1%. V was pared by 10 bases and J by 8 bases, with 8 bases of the junction left unmatched. The germline gives CDR1 MNHEY, CDR2 SMNVEV (reference sequence). CDR3 length: 12 amino acids. The J gene is TRBJ2-1, the V gene TRBV27; 7 bases are shared with TRBD1. This TCR came from a woman aged 25 to 39 who had recovered from COVID-19. Sample: PBMCs or T cells enriched from blood (not recorded which). CDR3 DNA: TGTGCCACCGGTGACAGGGCTCATGAGCAGTTCTTC. Protein sequence: CATGDRAHEQFF.